One T cell receptor (beta chain) is described in this entry. The data were taken from a study of blood T cell repertoires in COVID-19. Background on the study: Acute-phase and convalescent COVID-19 samples originated in the United States, Italy and Spain.

In the original processing: Nucleated cell number was recorded as an estimate derived from reference gene primer amplification. This table comes from immunoSEQ multiplex PCR, and its TCRdb copy is limited to in-frame clones, with some not included. That table is the source of V, J and clone size, and D and trimming were worked out from the DNA. Of about 180,000 clones listed, around nine tenths are singletons. The CDR3 spans 16 residues. Germline CDR1 MNHNS, CDR2 SASEGT. Trimming removed 3 bases from V and 2 bases from J; junction bases left unmatched: 9. The chain links TRBV6-1 to TRBJ1-2; 7 positions agree with TRBD1. Material for sequencing was peripheral blood. The TCR comes from a woman in her 70s with COVID-19, enrolled during active disease. CDR3 loop: CASSDLRQGSNYGYTF. The CDR3 DNA reads as TGTGCCAGCAGTGACCTCCGACAGGGCTCCAACTATGGCTACACCTTC.